One sample yielded the 15 T cell receptor beta chains listed below, sequenced in a study of shared clonotypes between healthy human individuals. The assay was immunoSEQ multiplex PCR, and TCRdb's table has in-frame clones only and misses some. The sample has approximately 2.3 million clones, more than 80% seen once. The material sequenced was naive CD4+ T cells from PBMCs. Subset defined: CD45RA+ positively selected. All receptors come from a man between 18 and 35 years old in good health. Some clones in this sample may be carry-over from other donors' samples.

The chain recombines TRBV19 with TRBJ1-5, with D uncertain. V lost 6 bases, J lost 4 bases, and 10 bases lay in between. Germline assignment: CDR1 LNHDA and CDR2 SQIVND (reference sequence). The CDR3 runs to 13 residues. CDR3 protein: CASRWGRNQPQHF. CDR3 in DNA: TGTGCCAGTAGATGGGGTCGAAATCAGCCCCAGCATTTT. Based on the CDR3 plus reference TRBV19 and TRBJ1-5, the full variable domain is DGGITQSPKYLFRKEGQNVTLSCEQNLNHDAMYWYRQDPGQGLRLIYYSQIVNDFQKGDIAEGYSVSREKKESFPLTVTSAQKNPTAFYLCASRWGRNQPQHFGDGTRLSIL.

J is TRBJ1-3 and V is TRBV25-1; D is possibly TRBD1 (5 bases). The CDR3 spans 14 residues. Trimming stripped 3 bases from V and 4 bases from J, with 10 bases between. CDR1 and CDR2 from the germline V gene are MGHDK and SYGVNS. The CDR3 DNA reads as TGTGCCAGCAGTGATGGGCAGGGCGGAAACACCATATATTTT. Translated, it gives CASSDGQGGNTIYF.

The chain uses TRBV2 and TRBJ1-1; tentatively, D is TRBD1 (6 bases). The V gene's germline CDR1 is SNHLY and CDR2 FYNNEI. The CDR3 has 15 residues. V gave up 2 bases and J gave up 1 base, with 11 bases separating them. The CDR3 DNA reads as TGTGCCAGCAGTGAAAGGGAGGACAGGAACACTGAAGCTTTCTTT. Its translation is CASSEREDRNTEAFF.

With respect to this clone: The sample holds other DNA sequences that translate to the same CDR3. The rearrangement joins TRBV7-8 to TRBJ1-1, with D unclear. This CDR3 spans 14 amino acids. CDR1 is SGHVS and CDR2 is FQNEAQ in the germline V gene. Between the trimmed V and J ends, which lost 5 bases and 1 base, there was a span of 11 bases. CDR3 sequence: CASSPRTGNTEAFF. The CDR3, as DNA: TGTGCCAGCAGCCCACGGACGGGGAACACTGAAGCTTTCTTT.

The chain employs TRBV23-1 and TRBJ1-1; D not resolved. TRBV23-1 is an ORF for which the function is uncertain. This CDR3 is built from 11 residues. V lost 11 bases and J lost 0, with 7 bases in between. The CDR3 loop is CAAGMNTEAFF. The CDR3 region has the DNA TGCGCCGCCGGTATGAACACTGAAGCTTTCTTT.

The chain has TRBV18 and TRBJ1-2; D unresolved. The CDR3 contains 12 residues. CDR1 is KGHSH and CDR2 is LQKENI in the germline V gene. Trimming took 6 bases from V and 6 from J, leaving 11 bases between them. The CDR3 loop is CASSGRAHGYTF. CDR3 bases: TGTGCCAGCTCCGGGAGGGCTCATGGCTACACCTTC.

The chain uses TRBV10-1 and TRBJ1-3, with unresolved D. Per germline, CDR1 WNHNN and CDR2 SYGVQD (reference sequence). The V and J ends lost 0 bases and 0 bases respectively, with 3 bases between them. This CDR3 is built from 14 residues. CDR3 nucleotides: TGCGCCAGCAGTGAGTCTGACTCTGGAAACACCATATATTTT. As protein: CASSESDSGNTIYF.

The table lists this clone with a count of one. V gene TRBV18 combines with J gene TRBJ1-2; D call uncertain. This CDR3 has 12 amino acids. V lost 6 bases and J 6 bases, leaving 11 bases between the germline ends. In germline, CDR1 is KGHSH, CDR2 LQKENI. The CDR3 protein is CASSRNPDGYTF. The DNA of the CDR3 is TGTGCCAGCTCCAGGAATCCCGATGGCTACACCTTC.

V usage is TRBV14 and J usage is TRBJ2-1; 12 bases map to TRBD2. Germline CDR1 and CDR2: SGHDN and FVKESK. V shed 3 bases and J 4 bases; nucleotides not matched to a gene: 10. The CDR3 is 18 amino acids. CDR3 sequence (DNA): TGTGCCAGCAGCCAGGATCGCGGGACTAGCGGGCATTACAATGAGCAGTTCTTC. This codes for CASSQDRGTSGHYNEQFF. The whole variable domain, filled in from reference TRBV14 and TRBJ2-1, reads EAGVTQFPSHSVIEKGQTVTLRCDPISGHDNLYWYRRVMGKEIKFLLHFVKESKQDESGMPNNRFLAERTGGTYSTLKVQPAELEDSGVYFCASSQDRGTSGHYNEQFFGPGTRLTVL.

The chain combines TRBV7-9 with TRBJ2-1; 9 positions match TRBD2. Germline V CDR1 and CDR2: SEHNR, FQNEAQ (reference sequence). CDR3 length: 15 residues. Trimming at V came to 5 bases and at J to 6 bases, leaving 8 bases not matched to a gene. CDR3 coding DNA: TGTGCCAGCAGCGCACCGGGACTAGCACCCAATGAGCAGTTCTTC. Its protein is CASSAPGLAPNEQFF.

Concerning this clone itself: The same CDR3 arises from other DNA sequences in this sample as well. The chain carries TRBV5-4 and TRBJ2-7, with 7 bases lining up with TRBD1. Germline V gene data show CDR1 as SGHNT and CDR2 as YYREEE (reference sequence). The CDR3 is 14 amino acids. V gave up 0 bases and J gave up 0 bases; unmatched junction bases: 0. This chain's CDR3 is CASSLDRGSYEQYF. CDR3 DNA sequence: TGTGCCAGCAGCTTGGACAGGGGCTCCTACGAGCAGTACTTC.

The rearrangement links TRBV5-6 to TRBJ2-2; TRBD1 might be the D (6 bases). Germline V gene lookup returns CDR1 SGHDT and CDR2 YYEEEE. The CDR3 totals 18 residues. V lost 2 bases, J lost 5 bases, and 22 bases lay in between. CDR3 nucleotide sequence: TGTGCCAGCAGCTTACGCAATACAGGGACACGTAATACCGGGGAGCTGTTTTTT. Translation gives CASSLRNTGTRNTGELFF.

The genes are TRBV28 and TRBJ2-1; tentatively, D is TRBD1 (6 bases). Per the germline V gene, CDR1 is MDHEN and CDR2 is SYDVKM. V was clipped by 8 bases and J by 0 bases, with 17 bases between them. The CDR3 is 16 residues long. The DNA for the CDR3 is TGTGCCAGCGGGCGGTGGGGGCAAAGCTCCTACAATGAGCAGTTCTTC. It yields the protein CASGRWGQSSYNEQFF.

The rearrangement joins TRBV29-1 to TRBJ1-1, with D possibly being TRBD1 (5 bases). This CDR3 has 12 residues. CDR1 and CDR2 from the germline V gene are SQVTM and ANQGSEA. The V end was cut by 4 bases, the J end by 7 bases, with 13 bases between. As DNA, the CDR3 is TGCAGCGTTGGGCAGGGCTACATTGAAGCTTTCTTT. It encodes CSVGQGYIEAFF.

The chain is built from TRBV11-2 and TRBJ2-1; 7 nucleotides match TRBD1. CDR3 length: 14 residues. In germline, CDR1 is SGHAT, CDR2 FQNNGV. V was pared by 0 bases and J by 12 bases, with 8 bases of the junction left unmatched. The CDR3 is CASSLEEQGLRQFF. The CDR3 DNA is TGTGCCAGCAGCTTAGAGGAACAGGGGTTGCGGCAGTTCTTC.